The rows below give T cell receptor beta chains drawn from one sample of a study of blood T cell repertoires in COVID-19. Sequencing was performed with immunoSEQ multiplex PCR; in TCRdb, only in-frame clones are kept and a portion is missing. The sample shows fewer than 450,000 clones, less than 95% of them seen only once. The sample consisted of PBMCs or T cells enriched from blood (not recorded which). The receptors shown here come from a man younger than 30 who had recovered from COVID-19. CDR3s leave out the opening cysteine and the closing phenylalanine or tryptophan.

v_gene	j_gene	CDR3aa
TRBV7-3	TRBJ1-1	ASSLKGGYEAF
TRBV10-1	TRBJ1-2	ASSPGQNYGYT
TRBV1	TRBJ2-3	TSSRRTSGRAPDTQY
TRBV19	TRBJ1-5	ASSWSLNQPQH
TRBV27	TRBJ2-2	ASLWGLTGELF
TRBV21-1	TRBJ2-7	ASSTTSGRNYEQY
TRBV30	TRBJ1-3	ALQGTSNSGNTIY
TRBV7-9	TRBJ1-2	ASSPKGQNYGYT
TRBV18	TRBJ1-5	ASSPSGEGHQPQH
TRBV9	TRBJ1-1	ASSVDGAANTEAF
TRBV5-6	TRBJ1-1	ASSAYDRGRYTEAF
TRBV5-6	TRBJ2-3	ASSIGTGNTDTQY
TRBV5-5	TRBJ2-5	ASSFRSGGGETQY
TRBV9	TRBJ1-1	ASSVGQGSTLRNTEAF
TRBV3-1/TRBV3-2	TRBJ2-7	ASSQDFRMGTGSKSHEQY
TRBV3-1/TRBV3-2	TRBJ1-3	ASSLMRQGMNAIY
TRBV6-2/TRBV6-3	TRBJ1-2	ASSRRFGYT
TRBV19	TRBJ1-5	ASSYGGSQPQH
TRBV15	TRBJ2-3	ATSTPLTVPTDTQY
TRBV24-1	TRBJ1-5	ATSDPPGLEPQH
TRBV2	TRBJ1-6	ASSSQGIGNNSPLH
TRBV29-1	TRBJ1-1	SVEWAGNTEAF
TRBV2	TRBJ2-3	ASSPLTTSTDTQY
TRBV9	TRBJ2-3	ASSEGLAGHTDTQY
TRBV3-1/TRBV3-2	TRBJ1-3	ASSQARGLRNTIY
TRBV21-1	TRBJ2-7	ASSKGLTRTAFGYEQY
TRBV19	TRBJ2-3	ASNGGSLGDTQY
TRBV18	TRBJ2-3	ASSHLTSGGTDTQY
TRBV9	TRBJ1-2	ASSVDGFSYGYT
TRBV28	TRBJ2-1	ASSRLSWTGTYNEQF
TRBV5-1	TRBJ2-1	ASSGGTSAGIEQF
TRBV5-8	TRBJ1-1	ASSWITGVNTEAF
TRBV28	TRBJ1-2	ASRPRDRGAYGYT
TRBV5-1	TRBJ2-3	ASSFQSGTDTQY
TRBV3-1/TRBV3-2	TRBJ2-7	ASSHSRGIGSNEQY
TRBV30	TRBJ1-6	AWVSTGMASPLH
TRBV15	TRBJ2-1	ATSRELARSYNEQF
TRBV30	TRBJ1-6	AWGGGYYDSPLH
TRBV29-1	TRBJ2-7	SAAREQEQY
TRBV19	TRBJ2-7	ASSIAPGQGLYEQY
TRBV7-9	TRBJ2-3	ASSSQDLTGTQY
TRBV7-2	TRBJ1-2	ASSSRDRGRGGYT
TRBV27	TRBJ1-1	ATGEMNTEAF
TRBV4-1	TRBJ1-2	ASSQDIQGRNGYT
TRBV11-2	TRBJ2-5	ASSLDRGSQETQY
TRBV30	TRBJ2-1	AWSRLAGVNEQF
TRBV3-1/TRBV3-2	TRBJ1-2	ASSQGTGGGYT
TRBV30	TRBJ1-2	AWSVGSGGISNYGYT
TRBV19	TRBJ1-2	ASSRGQGFLGYT
TRBV28	TRBJ2-7	ASSLFNVWGQGREQY
TRBV2	TRBJ1-5	ASSGSTGNQPQH